The clone carrying this TCR beta chain is a singleton in its sample. An input of 0.5 to 1 ug of RNA was subjected to reverse transcription using random hexamers. The authors amplified TCR beta CDR3 across 54 Vbeta and 13 Jbeta using immunoSEQ multiplex PCR. TCRdb called the immunoSEQ multiplex PCR reads again in MiXCR, with one record for every CDR3 protein. The sample has about 66,000 distinct CDR3 sequences, around 96% seen once; the top ten hold under 0.6%. The sample is drawn from a study of CD8 T cells in Susac syndrome. This CDR3 has 15 amino acids. CDR1 SEHNR and CDR2 FQNEAQ come from the germline V gene (reference sequence). Trimming took 5 bases from V and 7 from J; bases not matched to a gene: 5. High-throughput TCR beta sequencing covered peripheral CD8+ and CD4+ T cells. The multiple sclerosis controls consisted of treatment-naive patients with relapsing-remitting disease, either stable or active. FACS enriched CD8+ TEMRA cells, while bulk CD8+ and CD4+ were negatively isolated.

V and J are TRBV7-9 and TRBJ2-1; 13 nucleotides match TRBD2. The TCR originated in a human donor with multiple sclerosis. The specimen was CD8+ T cells from PBMCs. CDR3 in DNA: TGTGCCAGCAGCACACTAGCGGGGGGGCCAAATGAGCAGTTCTTC. Amino acids: CASSTLAGGPNEQFF.